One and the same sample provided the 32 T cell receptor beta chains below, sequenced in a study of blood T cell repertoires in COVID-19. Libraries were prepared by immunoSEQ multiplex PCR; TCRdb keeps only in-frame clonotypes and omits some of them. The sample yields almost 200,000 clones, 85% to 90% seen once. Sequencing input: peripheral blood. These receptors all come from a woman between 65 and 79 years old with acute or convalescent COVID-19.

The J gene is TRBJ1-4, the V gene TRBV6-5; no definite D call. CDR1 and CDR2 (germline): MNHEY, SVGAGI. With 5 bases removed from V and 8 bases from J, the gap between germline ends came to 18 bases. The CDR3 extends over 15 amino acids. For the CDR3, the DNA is TGTGCCAGCAGTCGGCGGGTCGGCTACGACGAAAAACTGTTTTTT. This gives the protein CASSRRVGYDEKLFF.

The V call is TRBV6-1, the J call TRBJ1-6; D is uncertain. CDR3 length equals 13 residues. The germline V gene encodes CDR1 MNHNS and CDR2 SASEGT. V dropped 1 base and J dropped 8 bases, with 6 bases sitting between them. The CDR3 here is CASSEGLDSPLHF. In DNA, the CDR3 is TGTGCCAGCAGTGAAGGACTGGATTCACCCCTCCACTTT.

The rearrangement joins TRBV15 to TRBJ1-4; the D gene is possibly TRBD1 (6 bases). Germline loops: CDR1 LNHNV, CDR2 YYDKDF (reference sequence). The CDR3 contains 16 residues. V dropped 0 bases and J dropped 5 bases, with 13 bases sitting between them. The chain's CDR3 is CATSRDGAGDNEKLFF. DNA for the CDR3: TGTGCCACCAGCAGAGATGGAGCAGGGGACAATGAAAAACTGTTTTTT.

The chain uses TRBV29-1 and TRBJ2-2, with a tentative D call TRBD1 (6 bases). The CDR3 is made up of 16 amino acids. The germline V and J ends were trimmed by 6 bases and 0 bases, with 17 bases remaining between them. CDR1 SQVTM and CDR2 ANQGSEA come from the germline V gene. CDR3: CSVPQGKPPNTGELFF. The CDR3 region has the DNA TGCAGCGTCCCCCAGGGGAAGCCTCCGAACACCGGGGAGCTGTTTTTT.

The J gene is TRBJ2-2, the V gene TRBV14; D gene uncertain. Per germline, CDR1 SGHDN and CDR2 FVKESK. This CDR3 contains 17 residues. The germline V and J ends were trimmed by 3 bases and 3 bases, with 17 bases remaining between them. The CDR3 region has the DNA TGTGCCAGCAGCCACTTTCCTGGAAGAGGCTACACCGGGGAGCTGTTTTTT. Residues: CASSHFPGRGYTGELFF.

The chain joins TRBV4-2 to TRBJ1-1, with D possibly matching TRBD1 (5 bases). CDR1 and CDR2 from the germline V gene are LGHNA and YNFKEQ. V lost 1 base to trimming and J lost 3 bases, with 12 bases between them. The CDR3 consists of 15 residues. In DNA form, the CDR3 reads TGTGCCAGCAGCCAAGGGGGAGGGGCTGACACTGAAGCTTTCTTT. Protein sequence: CASSQGGGADTEAFF.

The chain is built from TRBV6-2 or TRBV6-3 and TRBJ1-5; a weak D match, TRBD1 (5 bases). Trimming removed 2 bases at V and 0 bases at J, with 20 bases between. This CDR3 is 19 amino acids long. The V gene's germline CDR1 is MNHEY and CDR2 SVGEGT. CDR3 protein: CASSYGRGSRSYSNQPQHF. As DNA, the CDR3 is TGTGCCAGCAGTTACGGTAGGGGTAGTAGATCCTATAGCAATCAGCCCCAGCATTTT.

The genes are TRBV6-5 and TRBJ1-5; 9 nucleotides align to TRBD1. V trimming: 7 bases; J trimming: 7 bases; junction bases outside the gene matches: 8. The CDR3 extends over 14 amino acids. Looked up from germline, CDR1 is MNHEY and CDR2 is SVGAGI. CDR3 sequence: CASNRQGEGQPQHF. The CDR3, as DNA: TGTGCCAGCAATCGACAGGGGGAGGGACAGCCCCAGCATTTT.

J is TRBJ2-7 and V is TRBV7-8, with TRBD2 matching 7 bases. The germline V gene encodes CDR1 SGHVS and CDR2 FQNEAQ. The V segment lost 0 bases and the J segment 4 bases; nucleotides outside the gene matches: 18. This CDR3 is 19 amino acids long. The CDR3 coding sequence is TGTGCCAGCAGCTTAGCAGCCCACGTCGGGACTACCCGAGAGTACGAGCAGTACTTC. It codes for CASSLAAHVGTTREYEQYF.

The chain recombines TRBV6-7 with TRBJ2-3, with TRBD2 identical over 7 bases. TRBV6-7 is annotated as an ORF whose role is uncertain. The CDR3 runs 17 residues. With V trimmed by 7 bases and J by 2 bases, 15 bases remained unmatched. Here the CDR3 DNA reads TGTGCCAGCACCCAGGGAGTTGGGCGGGGGTCCACAGATACGCAGTATTTT. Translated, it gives CASTQGVGRGSTDTQYF.

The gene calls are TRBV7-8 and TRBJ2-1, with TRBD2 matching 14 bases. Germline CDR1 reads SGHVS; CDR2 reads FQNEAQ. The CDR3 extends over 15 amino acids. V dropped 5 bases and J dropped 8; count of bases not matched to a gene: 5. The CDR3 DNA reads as TGTGCCAGCAGCCAGACTAGCGGGAGGGACTATGAGCAGTTCTTC. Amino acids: CASSQTSGRDYEQFF.

The CDR3 here is CASSTPDRDSKGYTF. Here the CDR3 DNA reads TGTGCCAGCAGCACCCCGGACCGGGACAGCAAAGGCTACACCTTC. This sequence joins TRBV4-2 and TRBJ1-2; 7 bases agree with TRBD1. The CDR3 spans 15 residues. After removal of 5 bases from V and 8 bases from J, the junction contained 14 bases not matched to a gene. Germline V gene lookup returns CDR1 LGHNA and CDR2 YNFKEQ.

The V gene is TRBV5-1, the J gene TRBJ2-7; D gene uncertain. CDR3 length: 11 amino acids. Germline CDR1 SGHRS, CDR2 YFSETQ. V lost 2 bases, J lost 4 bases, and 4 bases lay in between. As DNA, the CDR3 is TGCGCCAGCAGCTTTGAGTACGAGCAGTACTTC. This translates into CASSFEYEQYF. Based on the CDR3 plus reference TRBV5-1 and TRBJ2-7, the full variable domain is KAGVTQTPRYLIKTRGQQVTLSCSPISGHRSVSWYQQTPGQGLQFLFEYFSETQRNKGNFPGRFSGRQFSNSRSEMNVSTLELGDSALYLCASSFEYEQYFGPGTRLTVT.

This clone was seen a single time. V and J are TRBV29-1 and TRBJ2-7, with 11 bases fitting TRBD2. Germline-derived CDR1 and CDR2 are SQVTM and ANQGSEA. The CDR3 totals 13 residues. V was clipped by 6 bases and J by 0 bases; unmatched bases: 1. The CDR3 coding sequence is TGCAGCGTGACTAGCGGGAACTCCTACGAGCAGTACTTC. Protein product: CSVTSGNSYEQYF.

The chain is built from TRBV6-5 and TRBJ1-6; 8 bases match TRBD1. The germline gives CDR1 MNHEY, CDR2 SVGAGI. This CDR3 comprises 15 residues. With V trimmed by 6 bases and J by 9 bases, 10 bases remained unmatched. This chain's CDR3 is CASSRRRTGTSPLHF. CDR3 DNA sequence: TGTGCCAGCAGCCGCCGCCGGACAGGGACTTCACCCCTCCACTTT.

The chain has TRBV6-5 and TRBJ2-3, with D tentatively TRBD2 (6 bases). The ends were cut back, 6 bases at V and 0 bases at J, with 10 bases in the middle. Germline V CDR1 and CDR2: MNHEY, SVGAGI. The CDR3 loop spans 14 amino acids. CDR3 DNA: TGTGCCAGCAGGAGGGACTTCAGCACAGATACGCAGTATTTT. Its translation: CASRRDFSTDTQYF.

The CDR3 DNA follows: TGTGCCAGCTCACCGGACAGGGGGAGCGAAAAACTGTTTTTT. Protein product: CASSPDRGSEKLFF. The chain couples TRBV18 to TRBJ1-4; TRBD1 matches 10 bases. Germline V CDR1 and CDR2: KGHSH, LQKENI. V was pared by 3 bases and J by 8 bases, with 3 bases of the junction left unmatched. This CDR3 has 14 residues.

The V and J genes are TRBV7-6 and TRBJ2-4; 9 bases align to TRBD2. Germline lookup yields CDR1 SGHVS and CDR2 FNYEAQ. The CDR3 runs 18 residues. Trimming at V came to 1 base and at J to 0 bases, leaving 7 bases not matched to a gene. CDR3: CASSLELAGTLAKNIQYF. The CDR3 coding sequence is TGTGCCAGCAGCTTAGAGCTAGCGGGGACCCTAGCCAAAAACATTCAGTACTTC.

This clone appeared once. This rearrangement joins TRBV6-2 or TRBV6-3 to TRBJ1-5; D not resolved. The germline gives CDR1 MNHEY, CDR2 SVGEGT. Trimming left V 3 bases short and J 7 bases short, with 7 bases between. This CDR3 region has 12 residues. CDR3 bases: TGTGCCAGCAGTTATTCGGGGCAGCCCCAGCATTTT. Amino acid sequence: CASSYSGQPQHF.

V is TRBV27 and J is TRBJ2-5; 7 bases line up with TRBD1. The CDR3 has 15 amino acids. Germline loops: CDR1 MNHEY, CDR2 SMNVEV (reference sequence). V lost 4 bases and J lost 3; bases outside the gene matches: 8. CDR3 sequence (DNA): TGTGCCAGCAGTTGGGGAGACAGGGTGGAAGAGACCCAGTACTTC. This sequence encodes CASSWGDRVEETQYF.

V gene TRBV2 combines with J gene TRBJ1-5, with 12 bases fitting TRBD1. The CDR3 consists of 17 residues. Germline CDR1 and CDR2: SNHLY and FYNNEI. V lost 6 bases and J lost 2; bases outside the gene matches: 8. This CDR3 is CASRAGTGGEGNQPQHF. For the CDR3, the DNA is TGTGCCAGCAGGGCCGGGACAGGGGGCGAAGGCAATCAGCCCCAGCATTTT.

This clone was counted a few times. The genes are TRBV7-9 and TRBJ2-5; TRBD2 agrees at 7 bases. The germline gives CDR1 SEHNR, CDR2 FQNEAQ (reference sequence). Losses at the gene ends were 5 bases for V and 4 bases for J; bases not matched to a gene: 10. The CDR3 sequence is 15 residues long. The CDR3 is CASSLVRGGGETQYF. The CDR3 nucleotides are TGTGCCAGCAGCCTCGTTCGGGGCGGGGGAGAGACCCAGTACTTC.

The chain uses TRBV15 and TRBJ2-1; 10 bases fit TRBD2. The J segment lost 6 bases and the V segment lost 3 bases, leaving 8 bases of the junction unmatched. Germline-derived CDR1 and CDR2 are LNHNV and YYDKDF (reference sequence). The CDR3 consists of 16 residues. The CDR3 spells CATSRELAGNGNEQFF. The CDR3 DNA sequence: TGTGCCACCAGCAGGGAACTAGCGGGGAACGGCAATGAGCAGTTCTTC.

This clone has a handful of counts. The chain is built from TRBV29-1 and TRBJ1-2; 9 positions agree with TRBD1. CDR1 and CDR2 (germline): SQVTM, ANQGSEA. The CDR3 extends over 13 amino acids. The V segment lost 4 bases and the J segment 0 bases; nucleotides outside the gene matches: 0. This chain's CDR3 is CSVGQGANYGYTF. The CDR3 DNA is TGCAGCGTTGGACAGGGGGCTAACTATGGCTACACCTTC.

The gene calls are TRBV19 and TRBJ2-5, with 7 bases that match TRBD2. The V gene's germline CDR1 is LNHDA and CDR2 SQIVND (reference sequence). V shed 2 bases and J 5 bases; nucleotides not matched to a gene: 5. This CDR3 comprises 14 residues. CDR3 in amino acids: CASSIQGGKETQYF. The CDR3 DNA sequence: TGTGCCAGTAGTATACAGGGAGGGAAGGAGACCCAGTACTTC.

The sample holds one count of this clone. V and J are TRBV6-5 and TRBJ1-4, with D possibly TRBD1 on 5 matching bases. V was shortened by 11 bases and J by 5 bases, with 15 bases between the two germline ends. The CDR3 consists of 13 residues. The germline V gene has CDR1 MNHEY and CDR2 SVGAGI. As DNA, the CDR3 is TGTGCCTCTCGAAGGGGTAGGAATGAAAAACTGTTTTTT. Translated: CASRRGRNEKLFF.

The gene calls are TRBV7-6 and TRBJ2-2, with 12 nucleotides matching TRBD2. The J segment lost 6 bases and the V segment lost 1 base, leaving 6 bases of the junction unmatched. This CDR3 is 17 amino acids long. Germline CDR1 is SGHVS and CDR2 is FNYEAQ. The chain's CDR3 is CASSLGGGLAGSGELFF. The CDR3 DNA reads TGTGCCAGCAGCTTAGGTGGAGGACTAGCGGGATCCGGGGAGCTGTTTTTT.

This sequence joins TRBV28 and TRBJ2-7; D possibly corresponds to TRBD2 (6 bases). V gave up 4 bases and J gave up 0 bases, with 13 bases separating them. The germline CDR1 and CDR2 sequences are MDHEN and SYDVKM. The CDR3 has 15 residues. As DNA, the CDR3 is TGTGCCAGCAGTTCTCCCGGGACTGGCTCCTACGAGCAGTACTTC. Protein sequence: CASSSPGTGSYEQYF.

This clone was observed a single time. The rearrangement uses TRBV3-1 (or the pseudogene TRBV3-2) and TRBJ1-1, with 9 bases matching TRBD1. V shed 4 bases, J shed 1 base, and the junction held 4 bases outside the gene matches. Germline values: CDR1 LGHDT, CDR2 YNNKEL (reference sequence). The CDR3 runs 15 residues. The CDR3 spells CASSPSGQGNTEAFF. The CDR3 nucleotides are TGTGCCAGCAGCCCATCGGGACAGGGGAACACTGAAGCTTTCTTT.

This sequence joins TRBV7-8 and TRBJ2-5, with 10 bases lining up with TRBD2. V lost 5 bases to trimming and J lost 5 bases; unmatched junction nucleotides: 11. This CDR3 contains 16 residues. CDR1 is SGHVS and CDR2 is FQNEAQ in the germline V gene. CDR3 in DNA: TGTGCCAGCAGCCCGATAGCGGGGGGAAGGGGTGAGACCCAGTACTTC. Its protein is CASSPIAGGRGETQYF.

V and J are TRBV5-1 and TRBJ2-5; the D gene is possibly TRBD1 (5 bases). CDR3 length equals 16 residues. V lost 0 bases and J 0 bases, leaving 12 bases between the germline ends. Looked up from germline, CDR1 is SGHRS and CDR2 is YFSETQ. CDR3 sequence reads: CASSLGQGNYQETQYF. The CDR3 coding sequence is TGCGCCAGCAGCTTGGGGCAGGGAAATTACCAAGAGACCCAGTACTTC. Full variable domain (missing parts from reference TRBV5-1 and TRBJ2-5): KAGVTQTPRYLIKTRGQQVTLSCSPISGHRSVSWYQQTPGQGLQFLFEYFSETQRNKGNFPGRFSGRQFSNSRSEMNVSTLELGDSALYLCASSLGQGNYQETQYFGPGTRLLVL.

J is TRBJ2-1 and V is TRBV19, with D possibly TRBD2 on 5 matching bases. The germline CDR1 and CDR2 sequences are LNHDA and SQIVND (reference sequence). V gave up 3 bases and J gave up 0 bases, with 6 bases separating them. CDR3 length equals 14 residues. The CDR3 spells CASSIGSSYNEQFF. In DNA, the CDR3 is TGTGCCAGTAGTATTGGGAGCTCCTACAATGAGCAGTTCTTC.